This T cell receptor beta chain was obtained from a study of T cells in Graves' hyperthyroidism and ophthalmopathy (dated by TCRdb to 2018 to 2020). Background on the whole study: Peripheral blood was collected at initial diagnosis, before any treatment. To identify distinguishing TCR V-J signatures, a discovery cohort of 90 to 100 patients was used, comprising roughly 45 with Graves' ophthalmopathy and 55 to 65 with stable Graves' hyperthyroidism. Prospective prediction of ophthalmopathy was tested in an independent validation cohort consisting of 18 hyperthyroidism patients and some 17 patients who later progressed to ophthalmopathy. The 80 to 100 discovery patients were randomly divided into training and test sets at a 7:3 ratio. In about 6 Graves' hyperthyroidism patients, the study also compared T-cell repertoires from thyroid tissue with T-cell repertoires from blood. Once sampling was done, hyperthyroidism patients were given methimazole at a starting dose of 30 mg daily, whereas ophthalmopathy patients were given high-dose intravenous methylprednisolone. The paper reports TCR Vbeta CDR3 sequencing of about 140 peripheral blood samples: around 45 ophthalmopathy, fewer than 80 hyperthyroidism and around 17 progressor patients.

In the ophthalmopathy patients, disease was moderately to severely active, with a Clinical Activity Score of 3 or more, a NOSPECS grade of 4 or more, and a duration of less than 3 months. Patients with uncontrolled infections, other autoimmune diseases, pregnancy or lactation were excluded. Diagnoses were established on the basis of clinical symptoms, serum thyroxine and TRAb, thyroid ultrasound, and orbital computed tomography. Ficoll-Paque density gradient centrifugation was used to isolate PBMCs from about 9 ml of fresh peripheral blood. Total RNA was extracted using Trizol reagent, and RNA quality was assessed on an Agilent 2100 Bioanalyzer. This clonotype has a count of ten or more. The target of this receptor is not known. Base quality data are lacking; no much larger clone is found one base away. Amplification of TCR beta CDR3 regions was carried out from RNA transcripts. A first-round RT-PCR of the TCR CDR3 used the HTBI primer set with the Qiagen OneStep RT-PCR kit. Libraries were constructed in a second round of multiplex PCR, after which size selection and purification were carried out. Sequencing of the libraries was done on an Illumina HiSeq2000 using paired-end 100 bp reads. In the original analysis: SOAPnuke was used to process the raw data, throwing out any read that contained adapters or uncalled bases, had a mean Phred below 15, or lacked an exact constant-primer or identifier match. High-quality paired reads were merged using COPE v1.2.5, and each unique nucleotide sequence was defined as a clonotype. Clonotypes were aligned to IMGT TRBV, TRBD and TRBJ reference segments using MiTCR v1.1. Analysis was restricted to V-J combinations with a frequency above 0.0001, which covered 99.2% of repertoires. The TCS score was defined as the ratio of F50 (clonal expansion) to E x V (chaos), calculated using BLOSUM62-based TCRdist between CDR3 peptides within each V-J. Welch's t-statistics and random forest reduced roughly 540 V-J features to 10 to 15, which were used in a naive Bayes classifier (R e1071). TCRdb reprocessed the public reads (quality trimming at Q25 with fastp, clone calling with MiXCR) and kept in-frame beta chains. Rows are unified per CDR3 protein, each entry keeping the most common DNA and genes. The V and J calls shown here were made by TCRdb, not taken from the authors' results. This sample is represented by about 640,000 distinct CDR3 sequences; less than 25% of them were singletons. Clones ranked in the top ten supply under 35% of the sample.

The CDR3, cysteine through phenylalanine, is 14 amino acids long. Of all the DNA, just the CDR3 is kept, 42 bases in frame from base 1. Based on the germline V gene (reference sequence), the CDR1 and CDR2 sequences are DFQATT and SNEGSKA. V lost 0 bases and J lost 0 bases; the stretch between them is 8 bases long. Broad study findings and their caveats: A model built on a 13 V-J signature distinguished ophthalmopathy from stable hyperthyroidism, reaching roughly 88% sensitivity and under 84% specificity in cross-validation and 80%/75% in testing. Most expanded thyroid clonotypes (frequency above 0.001) were also detected in blood, a finding suggesting that blood repertoires may reflect thyroid immune responses. In validation, progression to ophthalmopathy was predicted by the model with nearly 71% sensitivity and approximately 78% specificity, a median of about 6.8 months before onset. Sample size was not statistically predetermined, and blinding of investigators to group allocation was not performed.

This receptor was obtained from a man aged 25-40 years with Graves' ophthalmopathy. The receptor chain draws on TRBV20-1 and TRBJ1-1; no D segment can be confidently identified. The material sequenced was blood. The DNA sequence follows: TGCAGTGCTAGAGATTCGGCAATGAACACTGAAGCTTTCTTT. Its product reads: CSARDSAMNTEAFF.